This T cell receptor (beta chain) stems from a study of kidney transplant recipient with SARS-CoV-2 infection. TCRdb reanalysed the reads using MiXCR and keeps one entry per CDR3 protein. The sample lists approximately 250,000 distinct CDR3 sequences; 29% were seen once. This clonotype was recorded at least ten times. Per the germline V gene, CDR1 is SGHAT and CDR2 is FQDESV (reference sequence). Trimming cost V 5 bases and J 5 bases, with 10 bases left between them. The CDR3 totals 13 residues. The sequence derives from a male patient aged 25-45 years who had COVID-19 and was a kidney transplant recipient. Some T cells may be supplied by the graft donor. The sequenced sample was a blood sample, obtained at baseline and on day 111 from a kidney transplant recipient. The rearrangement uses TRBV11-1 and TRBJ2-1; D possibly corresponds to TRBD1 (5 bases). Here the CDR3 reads CASSQDRDNEQFF. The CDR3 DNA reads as TGTGCCAGCAGCCAAGACAGAGACAATGAGCAGTTCTTC. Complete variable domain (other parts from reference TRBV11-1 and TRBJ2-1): EAEVAQSPRYKITEKSQAVAFWCDPISGHATLYWYRQILGQGPELLVQFQDESVVDDSQLPKDRFSAERLKGVDSTLKIQPAELGDSAMYLCASSQDRDNEQFFGPGTRLTVL.